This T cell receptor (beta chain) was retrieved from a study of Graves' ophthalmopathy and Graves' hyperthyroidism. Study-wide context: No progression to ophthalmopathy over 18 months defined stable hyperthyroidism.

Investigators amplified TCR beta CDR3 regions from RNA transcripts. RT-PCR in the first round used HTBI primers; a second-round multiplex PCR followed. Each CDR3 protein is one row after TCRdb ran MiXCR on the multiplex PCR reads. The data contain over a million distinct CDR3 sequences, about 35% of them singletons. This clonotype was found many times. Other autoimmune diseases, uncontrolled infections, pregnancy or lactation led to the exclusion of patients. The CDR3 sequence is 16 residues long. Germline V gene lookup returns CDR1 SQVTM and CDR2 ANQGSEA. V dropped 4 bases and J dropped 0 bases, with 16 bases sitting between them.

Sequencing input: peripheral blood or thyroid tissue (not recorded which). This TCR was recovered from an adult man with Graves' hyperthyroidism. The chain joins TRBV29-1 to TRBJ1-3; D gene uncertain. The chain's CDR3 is CSVASGEGVSGNTIYF. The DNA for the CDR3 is TGCAGCGTTGCCTCCGGGGAGGGCGTCTCTGGAAACACCATATATTTT.